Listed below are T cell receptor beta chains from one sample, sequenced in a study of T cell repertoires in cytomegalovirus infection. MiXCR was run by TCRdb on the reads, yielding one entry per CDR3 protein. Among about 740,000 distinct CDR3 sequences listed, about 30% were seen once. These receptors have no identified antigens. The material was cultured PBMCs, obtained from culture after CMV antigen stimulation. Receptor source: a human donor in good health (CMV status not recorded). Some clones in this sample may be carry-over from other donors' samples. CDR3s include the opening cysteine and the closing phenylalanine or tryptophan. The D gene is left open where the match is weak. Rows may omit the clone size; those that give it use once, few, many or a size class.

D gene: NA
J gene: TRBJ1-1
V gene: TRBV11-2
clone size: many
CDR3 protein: CASSPLTGKNTEAFF
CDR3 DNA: TGTGCCAGCAGCCCCTTGACCGGGAAAAACACTGAAGCTTTCTTT

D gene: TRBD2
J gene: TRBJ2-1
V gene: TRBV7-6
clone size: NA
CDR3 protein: CASSALTSGVNNEQFF
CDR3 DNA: TGTGCCAGCAGCGCCTTAACTAGCGGAGTAAACAATGAGCAGTTCTTC

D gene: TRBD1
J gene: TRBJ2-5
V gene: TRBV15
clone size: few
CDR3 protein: CATSSAPDRVLETQYF
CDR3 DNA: TGTGCCACCAGTAGCGCCCCGGACAGGGTTTTGGAGACCCAGTACTTC

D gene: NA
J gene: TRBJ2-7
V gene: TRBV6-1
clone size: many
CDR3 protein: CASSDGGDYEQYF
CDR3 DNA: TGTGCCAGCAGTGATGGGGGAGACTACGAGCAGTACTTC

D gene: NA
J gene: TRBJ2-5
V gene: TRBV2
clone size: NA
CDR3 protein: CASSDMVETQYF
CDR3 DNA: TGTGCCAGCAGTGACATGGTGGAGACCCAGTACTTC

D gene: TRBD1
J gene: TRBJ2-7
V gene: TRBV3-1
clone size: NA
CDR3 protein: CASSQGGLGQPYEQYF
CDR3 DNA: TGTGCCAGCAGCCAAGGCGGCCTGGGACAGCCCTACGAGCAGTACTTC

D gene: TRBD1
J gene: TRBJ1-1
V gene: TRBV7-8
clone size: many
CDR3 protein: CASSLFPPDRINTEAFF
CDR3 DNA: TGTGCCAGCAGCTTATTTCCCCCGGACAGGATAAACACTGAAGCTTTCTTT

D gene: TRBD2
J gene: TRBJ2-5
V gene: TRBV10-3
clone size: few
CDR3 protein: CAISVSGGAETQYF
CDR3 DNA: TGTGCCATCAGTGTTAGCGGGGGGGCTGAGACCCAGTACTTC

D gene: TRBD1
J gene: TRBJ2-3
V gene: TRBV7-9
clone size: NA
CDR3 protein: CASSSTGAGVTDTQYF
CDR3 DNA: TGTGCCAGCAGCTCCACAGGGGCCGGGGTCACAGATACGCAGTATTTT

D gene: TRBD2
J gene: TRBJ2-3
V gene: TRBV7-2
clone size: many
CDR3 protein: CASSLWPSGYTDTQYF
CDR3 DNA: TGTGCCAGCAGCTTATGGCCTAGCGGGTACACAGATACGCAGTATTTT

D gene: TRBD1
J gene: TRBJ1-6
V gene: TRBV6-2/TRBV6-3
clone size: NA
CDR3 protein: CASKTRGQGNSPLHF
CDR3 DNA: TGTGCCAGCAAAACTCGGGGACAGGGAAATTCACCCCTCCACTTT

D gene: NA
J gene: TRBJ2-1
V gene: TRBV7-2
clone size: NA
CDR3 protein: CASSLEGLYSYNEQFF
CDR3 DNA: TGTGCCAGCAGCTTAGAGGGACTCTACTCCTACAATGAGCAGTTCTTC

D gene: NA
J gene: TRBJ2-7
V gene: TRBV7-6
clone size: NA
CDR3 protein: CASSLGGRWGTTSYEQYF
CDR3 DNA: TGTGCCAGCAGCTTAGGAGGCAGGTGGGGGACGACCTCCTACGAGCAGTACTTC

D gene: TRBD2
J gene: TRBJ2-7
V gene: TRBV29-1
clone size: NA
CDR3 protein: CSVGGGEGLEQYF
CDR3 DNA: TGCAGCGTTGGCGGCGGGGAGGGTCTCGAGCAGTACTTC

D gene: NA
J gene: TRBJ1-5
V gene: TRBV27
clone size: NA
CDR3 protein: CAPPWAAPIYSNQPQHF
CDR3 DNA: TGTGCCCCTCCGTGGGCAGCACCTATTTATAGCAATCAGCCCCAGCATTTT

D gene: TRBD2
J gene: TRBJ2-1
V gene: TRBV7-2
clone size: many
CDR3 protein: CASSTGTRDYNEQFF
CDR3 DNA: TGTGCCAGCAGTACCGGGACTAGAGACTACAATGAGCAGTTCTTC

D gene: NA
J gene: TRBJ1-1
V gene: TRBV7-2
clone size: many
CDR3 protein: CASSLAMSNTEAFF
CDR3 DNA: TGTGCCAGCAGCTTAGCGATGAGTAACACTGAAGCTTTCTTT

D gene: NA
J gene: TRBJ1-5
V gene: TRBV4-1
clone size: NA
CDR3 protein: CASSQEALVEPQHF
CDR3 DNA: TGCGCCAGCAGCCAAGAGGCCCTGGTAGAGCCCCAGCATTTT

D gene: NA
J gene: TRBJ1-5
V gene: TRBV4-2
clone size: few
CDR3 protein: CASSPSLGLNQPQHF
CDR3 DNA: TGTGCCAGCAGCCCTTCCCTAGGGCTCAATCAGCCCCAGCATTTT

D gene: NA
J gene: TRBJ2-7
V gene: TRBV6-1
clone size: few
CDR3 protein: CASNRVGVSVEQYF
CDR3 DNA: TGTGCCAGCAACCGGGTGGGGGTAAGCGTGGAGCAGTACTTC

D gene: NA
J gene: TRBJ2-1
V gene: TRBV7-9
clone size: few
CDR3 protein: CASSLAGPSTGNEQFF
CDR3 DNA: TGTGCCAGCAGCTTAGCGGGGCCATCGACTGGGAATGAGCAGTTCTTC

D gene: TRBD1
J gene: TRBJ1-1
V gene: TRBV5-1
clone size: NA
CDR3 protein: CASSKQGASTEAFF
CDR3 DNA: TGCGCCAGCAGCAAACAGGGGGCGAGCACTGAAGCTTTCTTT

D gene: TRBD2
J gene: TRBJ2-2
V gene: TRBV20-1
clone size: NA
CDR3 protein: CSARGLVHTGELFF
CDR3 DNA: TGCAGTGCTCGAGGACTAGTTCACACCGGGGAGCTGTTTTTT

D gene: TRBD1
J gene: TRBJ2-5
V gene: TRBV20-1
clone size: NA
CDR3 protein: CSANRDRGISETQYF
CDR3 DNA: TGCAGTGCTAACCGGGACAGGGGTATTTCAGAGACCCAGTACTTC

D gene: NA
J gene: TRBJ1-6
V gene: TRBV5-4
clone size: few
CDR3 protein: CASSPPDGLNSPLHF
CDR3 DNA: TGTGCCAGCAGCCCACCGGACGGATTAAATTCACCCCTCCACTTT

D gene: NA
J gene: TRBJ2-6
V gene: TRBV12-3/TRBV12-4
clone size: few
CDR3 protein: CASSWTGRDSGANVLTF
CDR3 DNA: TGTGCCAGCAGTTGGACAGGGAGGGATTCTGGGGCCAACGTCCTGACTTTC

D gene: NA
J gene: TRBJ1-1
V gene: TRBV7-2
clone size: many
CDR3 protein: CASSFTPRATEAFF
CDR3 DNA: TGTGCCAGCAGCTTCACCCCCAGGGCCACTGAAGCTTTCTTT

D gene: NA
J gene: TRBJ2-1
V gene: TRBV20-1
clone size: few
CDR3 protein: CSAKGGAFEQFF
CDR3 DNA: TGCAGTGCTAAAGGGGGGGCCTTTGAGCAGTTCTTC

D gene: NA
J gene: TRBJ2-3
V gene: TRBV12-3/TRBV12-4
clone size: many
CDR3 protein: CASRYRPRQIRTDTQYF
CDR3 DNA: TGTGCCAGCAGATACAGACCCCGACAGATCCGCACAGATACGCAGTATTTT

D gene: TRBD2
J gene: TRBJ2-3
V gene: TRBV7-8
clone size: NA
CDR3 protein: CASSQVLAGGPDTQYF
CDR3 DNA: TGTGCCAGCAGCCAGGTTTTAGCGGGAGGGCCAGATACGCAGTATTTT

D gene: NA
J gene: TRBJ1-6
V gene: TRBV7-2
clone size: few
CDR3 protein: CASSLGRQSNSPLHF
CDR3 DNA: TGTGCCAGCAGCTTAGGTCGACAGAGTAATTCACCCCTCCACTTT

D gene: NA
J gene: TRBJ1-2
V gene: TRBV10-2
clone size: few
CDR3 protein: CASSIGKNYGYTF
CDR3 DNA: TGCGCCAGCAGTATTGGGAAAAACTATGGCTACACCTTC

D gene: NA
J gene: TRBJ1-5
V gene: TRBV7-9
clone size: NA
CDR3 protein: CASSLALNGGQSQPQHF
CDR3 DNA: TGTGCCAGCAGCTTAGCCCTGAACGGGGGGCAGAGTCAGCCCCAGCATTTT

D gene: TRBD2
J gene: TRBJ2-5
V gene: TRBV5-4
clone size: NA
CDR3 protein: CASSSGTSLETQYF
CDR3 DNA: TGTGCCAGCAGCTCCGGGACTAGCCTCGAGACCCAGTACTTC

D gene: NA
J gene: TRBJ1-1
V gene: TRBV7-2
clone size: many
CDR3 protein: CASSLLGTVNTEAFF
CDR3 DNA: TGTGCCAGCAGCTTACTCGGGACCGTAAACACTGAAGCTTTCTTT

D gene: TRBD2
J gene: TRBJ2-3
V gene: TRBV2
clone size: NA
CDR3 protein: CASNEGPSGGADTQYF
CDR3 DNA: TGTGCCAGCAACGAAGGTCCTAGCGGGGGGGCGGATACGCAGTATTTT

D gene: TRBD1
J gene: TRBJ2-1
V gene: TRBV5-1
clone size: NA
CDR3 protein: CASSVLSGTGSYNEQFF
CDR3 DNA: TGCGCCAGCAGCGTCCTCTCCGGGACAGGGTCCTACAATGAGCAGTTCTTC

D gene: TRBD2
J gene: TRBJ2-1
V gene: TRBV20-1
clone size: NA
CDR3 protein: CSAPRGGASSYNEQFF
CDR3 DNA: TGCAGTGCTCCCCGCGGGGGGGCGAGCTCCTACAATGAGCAGTTCTTC

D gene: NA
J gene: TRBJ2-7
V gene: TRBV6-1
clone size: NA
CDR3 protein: CASRDGHDEQYF
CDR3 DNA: TGTGCCAGCCGGGACGGCCATGACGAGCAGTACTTC

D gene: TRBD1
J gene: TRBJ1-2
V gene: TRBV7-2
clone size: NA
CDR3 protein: CASSQQGVSGYGYTF
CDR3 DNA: TGTGCCAGCAGCCAACAGGGGGTGTCAGGCTATGGCTACACCTTC

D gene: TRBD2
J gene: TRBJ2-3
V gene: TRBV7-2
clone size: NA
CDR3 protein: CASSKKFSGGVSTDTQYF
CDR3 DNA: TGTGCCAGCAGCAAAAAGTTTAGCGGGGGGGTTAGCACAGATACGCAGTATTTT